The 14 T cell receptor beta chains below come from one sample, sequenced in a study of cytomegalovirus exposure and HLA in healthy donors. It was with 60 Vbeta and 13 Jbeta primers that the PCR ran. Sequencing was performed with immunoSEQ multiplex PCR; in TCRdb, only in-frame clones are kept and a portion is missing. The table has fewer than 200,000 clones, more than 65% seen once; the top ten hold around 3%. Sequencing was performed on PBMCs. Receptors were obtained from a middle-aged woman in good health and CMV-seropositive.

The chain is built from TRBV25-1 and TRBJ2-1; D is unclear. The ends were cut back, 2 bases at V and 5 bases at J, with 10 bases in the middle. From germline, CDR1 is MGHDK and CDR2 SYGVNS. CDR3 size: 14 residues. The DNA for the CDR3 is TGTGCCAGCAGTGAACGGTCATCCCACAATGAGCAGTTCTTC. This encodes CASSERSSHNEQFF.

The rearrangement joins TRBV5-4 to TRBJ2-7; the D is unclear. The CDR3 is made up of 13 amino acids. With 2 bases removed from V and 5 bases from J, the gap between germline ends came to 11 bases. Looked up from germline, CDR1 is SGHNT and CDR2 is YYREEE (reference sequence). CDR3 sequence reads: CASSFLTSHEQYF. For the CDR3, the DNA is TGTGCCAGCAGCTTTCTTACGAGTCACGAGCAGTACTTC.

The chain combines TRBV18 with TRBJ2-1, with 8 bases lining up with TRBD1. CDR3 size: 14 residues. CDR1 KGHSH and CDR2 LQKENI come from the germline V gene. V was pared by 2 bases and J by 8 bases, with 5 bases of the junction left unmatched. The CDR3, as DNA: TGTGCCAGCTCACCAGGACAGGGTGTGGATGAGCAGTTCTTC. Translating gives CASSPGQGVDEQFF.

This chain links TRBV28 with TRBJ2-3; D possibly corresponds to TRBD2 (7 bases). The CDR3 totals 17 residues. CDR1 MDHEN and CDR2 SYDVKM come from the germline V gene. The V end was cut by 7 bases, the J end by 2 bases, with 22 bases between. The CDR3 bases are TGTGCCAGCACCCAAGGGCAGGGGAGGGCCTCCACAGATACGCAGTATTTT. Translating gives CASTQGQGRASTDTQYF.

J is TRBJ2-3 and V is TRBV6-6; TRBD1 is a possible D gene (5 bases). CDR1 is MNHNY and CDR2 is SVGAGI in the germline V gene (reference sequence). CDR3 length: 14 residues. Trimming removed 2 bases at V and 4 bases at J, with 10 bases between. CDR3 in amino acids: CASSYQRGPDTQYF. The CDR3 DNA reads as TGTGCCAGCAGTTACCAAAGGGGCCCAGATACGCAGTATTTT.

There are a few counts of this clone. This chain uses TRBV27 with TRBJ1-4; 9 nucleotides align to TRBD1. The length of the CDR3 is 16 residues. V was clipped by 2 bases and J by 3 bases; unmatched bases: 4. Germline V gene data show CDR1 as MNHEY and CDR2 as SMNVEV (reference sequence). For the CDR3, the DNA is TGTGCCAGCAGTTTAGGTTGGACAGGGGCTAATGAAAAACTGTTTTTT. Protein product: CASSLGWTGANEKLFF.

J is TRBJ1-5 and V is TRBV23-1, with D unclear. TRBV23-1 qualifies as an ORF whose function is uncertain. The CDR3 length is 13 residues. The CDR3 loop is CASVPSSNQPQHF. CDR3 nucleotide sequence: TGCGCTTCAGTTCCTAGCAGCAATCAGCCCCAGCATTTT.

This sequence joins TRBV19 and TRBJ1-5; 8 nucleotides match TRBD1. Germline values: CDR1 LNHDA, CDR2 SQIVND (reference sequence). This CDR3 contains 16 residues. Trimming took 10 bases from V and 4 from J; bases not matched to a gene: 15. CDR3 nucleotide sequence: TGTGCCACCACAGGCCTGACAGGGGCTGCAAATCAGCCCCAGCATTTT. It translates to CATTGLTGAANQPQHF.

The chain has TRBV5-1 and TRBJ2-7, with a weak D call TRBD2 (6 bases). V dropped 0 bases and J dropped 3 bases, with 10 bases sitting between them. This CDR3 is 14 amino acids long. Germline V gene lookup returns CDR1 SGHRS and CDR2 YFSETQ. CDR3 bases: TGCGCCAGCAGCTTGGCTCCGGGGGACTACGAGCAGTACTTC. Translation gives CASSLAPGDYEQYF.

The chain carries TRBV9 and TRBJ2-1; 12 bases fit TRBD2. There are 15 residues in the CDR3. CDR1 and CDR2 from the germline V gene are SGDLS and YYNGEE. The J segment lost 12 bases and the V segment lost 4 bases, leaving 11 bases of the junction unmatched. The CDR3 loop is CASSPRSSGGAGQFF. The CDR3 DNA reads TGTGCCAGCAGCCCTCGATCTAGCGGGGGGGCGGGGCAGTTCTTC.

Only one count was recorded for this clone. The gene calls are TRBV10-3 and TRBJ2-7; 8 bases are shared with TRBD2. The CDR3 extends over 14 amino acids. Germline lookup yields CDR1 ENHRY and CDR2 SYGVKD. The V and J ends lost 2 bases and 2 bases, in that order; junction bases with no gene match: 2. The CDR3 is CAISETSGTYEQYF. The CDR3 DNA reads TGTGCCATCAGTGAGACTAGCGGAACCTACGAGCAGTACTTC.

This sequence joins TRBV5-1 and TRBJ2-7, with 7 bases fitting TRBD1. V lost 5 bases to trimming and J lost 2 bases; unmatched junction nucleotides: 10. The CDR3 length is 15 residues. The germline V gene has CDR1 SGHRS and CDR2 YFSETQ. This CDR3 reads CASRLTGTEPYEQYF. The CDR3 nucleotides read TGCGCCAGCAGATTAACCGGGACAGAACCCTACGAGCAGTACTTC.

The chain uses TRBV5-1 and TRBJ2-3, with 8 bases lining up with TRBD2. This CDR3 is built from 15 residues. The germline CDR1 and CDR2 sequences are SGHRS and YFSETQ. V lost 2 bases and J lost 6; bases outside the gene matches: 8. The CDR3 spells CASSFTTSVIDTQYF. The CDR3 nucleotides read TGCGCCAGCAGCTTCACGACTAGCGTCATTGATACGCAGTATTTT.

This chain uses TRBV9 with TRBJ1-5, with 9 bases aligning to TRBD1. The junction had 5 bases not matched to a gene; V was cut back by 3 bases and J by 4 bases. CDR1 SGDLS and CDR2 YYNGEE come from the germline V gene. The CDR3 extends over 15 amino acids. DNA of the CDR3: TGTGCCAGCAGCGCGGCCGGGACAGGGAATCAGCCCCAGCATTTT. Protein: CASSAAGTGNQPQHF.